Listed below are T cell receptor beta chains from one sample, sequenced in a study of CD4 and CD8 cells across lung adenocarcinoma regions. TCRdb used MiXCR to reprocess the PCR reads, holding one entry per CDR3 protein. The sample lists about 20,000 distinct CDR3 sequences, over 50% occurring once. Sequenced material: CD8+ T cells from the center of a lung tumor. All receptors derive from a female donor with lung adenocarcinoma. The CD4 and CD8 labels of this study may be unreliable. CDR3s include the opening cysteine and the closing phenylalanine or tryptophan. The D gene is left open where the match is weak. Clone sizes are given selectively: once, few, many, or a class where the clone is expanded.

v_gene	abundance	j_gene	d_gene	CDR3nt	CDR3aa
TRBV11-2	few	TRBJ2-4	NA	TGTGCCAGCAGCTTAGCCAAAAACATTCAGTACTTC	CASSLAKNIQYF
TRBV27	NA	TRBJ2-3	NA	TGTGCCGGGGGGCAGGGGGTAGGAGTCCAAGAGACCCAGTATTTC	CAGGQGVGVQETQYF
TRBV6-1	NA	TRBJ2-3	TRBD2	TGTGCCAGCAGTGGAAGCGGGGGAGCGAGCACCGGGAAGCAGTATTTT	CASSGSGGASTGKQYF
TRBV25-1	many	TRBJ2-1	NA	TGTGCCAGCAGTGAATCTAGAGCCTCCTACAATGAGCAGTTCTTC	CASSESRASYNEQFF
TRBV12-3/TRBV12-4	NA	TRBJ2-7	NA	TGTGCCAGCAGTCAGGGGGCGGGGGGTACCTACGAGCAGTACTTC	CASSQGAGGTYEQYF
TRBV7-6	NA	TRBJ2-3	TRBD2	TGTGCCAGCAGCTCCGGACTAGTGGGCACAGATACGCAGTATTTT	CASSSGLVGTDTQYF
TRBV6-1	NA	TRBJ2-2	NA	TGTGCCAGCAGGGACTACGACTCGTTCGCGAACACCGGGGAGCTGTTTTTT	CASRDYDSFANTGELFF
TRBV6-1	NA	TRBJ2-7	NA	TGTGCCAGCACACAGGCCCCTCTAATGATCGAGCAGTACTTC	CASTQAPLMIEQYF
TRBV3-1	once	TRBJ2-4	NA	TGTGCCAGCAGCCAAACTTTGAACATTCAGTACTTC	CASSQTLNIQYF
TRBV6-1	NA	TRBJ2-7	NA	TGTGCTTTACTACGGACGGGTACCTACGAGCAGTACTTC	CALLRTGTYEQYF
TRBV6-5	once	TRBJ2-5	TRBD2	TGTGCCAGCAGTTACTCGGGACTAGTCGGTGGAGAGACCCAGTACTTC	CASSYSGLVGGETQYF
TRBV6-1	NA	TRBJ2-1	NA	TGTGCCAGCAGTAGCCTCCCAGGGAACAATGAGCAGTTCTTC	CASSSLPGNNEQFF
TRBV6-5	NA	TRBJ2-7	TRBD1	TGTGCCAGCAGTTACTCGAGCCTGGACAGGGGCTACGAGCAGTACTTC	CASSYSSLDRGYEQYF
TRBV28	NA	TRBJ2-4	TRBD1	TGTGCCAGCAGTCTTGGACAGGGGAAGGTCATTCAGTACTTC	CASSLGQGKVIQYF
TRBV10-2	NA	TRBJ2-4	NA	TGCGCCAGCGTCCTGGGGCGGTTCGCCAAAAATATGCAGTACTTC	CASVLGRFAKNMQYF
TRBV3-1	many	TRBJ2-3	NA	TGTGCCAGCAGCCAAAATAGCGGCGGGGATACGCAGTATTTT	CASSQNSGGDTQYF
TRBV10-2	NA	TRBJ2-5	NA	TGCGCCAGCGGGGGCGGCGGGCGGCGGGCCCCAGAGACCCAGTACTTC	CASGGGGRRAPETQYF
TRBV6-1	once	TRBJ2-1	NA	TGTGCCAGCATGGCTAGGGGAAGCTCCTACAATGAGCAGTTCTTC	CASMARGSSYNEQFF
TRBV6-1	NA	TRBJ2-3	NA	TGTGCCAGCCGCGTAGCCACGGGGTGGGCCAAAAACACGCAGTATTTT	CASRVATGWAKNTQYF
TRBV10-3	NA	TRBJ2-5	NA	TGTGCCATCAGTGACGTCGAGGAGGGTAGCTTAGCAGAGACCCAGTACTTC	CAISDVEEGSLAETQYF
TRBV10-2	NA	TRBJ2-3	NA	TGCGGCAGCGGTACGGGGGTACGGTACACAGATACGCAGTATTTC	CGSGTGVRYTDTQYF
TRBV6-1	NA	TRBJ2-4	NA	TGTGGCAGCTCGGGGCTGAGCGCCAAAAACATGCAGTACTTC	CGSSGLSAKNMQYF
TRBV27	many	TRBJ1-1	NA	TGTGCCAGCAGGGGGGGGGCCTTGAAGGCTTTCTTT	CASRGGALKAFF
TRBV10-2	NA	TRBJ2-3	NA	TGCGCCAGCATGGGCCTCCCGGCAGTGAGCAGCGATACGCAGTATTTT	CASMGLPAVSSDTQYF
TRBV6-1	NA	TRBJ1-2	TRBD1	TGTGCCAGCAGTACACAACAGGGGGCAAACTATGGCTACACCTTC	CASSTQQGANYGYTF
TRBV10-1	NA	TRBJ2-3	NA	TGCGCCGGCAGTGGGGCGCGGGGCCAAGATACGCAGTATTTT	CAGSGARGQDTQYF
TRBV6-6	many	TRBJ2-2	TRBD1	TGTGCCAGCAGTACCCAAGACAGGGTGCCACCCGGGGAGCTGTTTTTT	CASSTQDRVPPGELFF
TRBV6-1	NA	TRBJ2-3	NA	TGTGCGGGCAGCCGCCTAGCCCCCGAAGAGACCCAGTATTTT	CAGSRLAPEETQYF
TRBV6-1	NA	TRBJ2-5	NA	TGTGCGAGCAGTGGGCGGCCCCGCACAGAGACGCAGTATTTC	CASSGRPRTETQYF
TRBV4-1	NA	TRBJ2-1	NA	TGCGCCAGCAGCCAAGATCCAGGAACTACTGTTGAGCAGTTCTTC	CASSQDPGTTVEQFF
TRBV6-5	NA	TRBJ2-5	TRBD2	TGTGCCAGGGGTTACGGGGGGGGTGACAAAGATACCCAGTACTTC	CARGYGGGDKDTQYF
TRBV15	few	TRBJ2-1	NA	TGTGCCACCAGCAGAGATCGGGGGAGTCGGCTCAATGAGCAGTTCTTC	CATSRDRGSRLNEQFF
TRBV4-1	few	TRBJ2-3	NA	TGCGCCAGCAGCCAAGAGGGCGTGAGCACAGATACGCAGTATTTT	CASSQEGVSTDTQYF
TRBV12-3/TRBV12-4	few	TRBJ1-5	NA	TGTGCCAGCATGGGAAAGCGGAGGGATCAGCCCCAGCATTTT	CASMGKRRDQPQHF
TRBV6-2/TRBV6-3	NA	TRBJ2-1	TRBD1	TGTGCCAGCACGAACCGACAGGGGGCAAGTGAGCAGTTCTTC	CASTNRQGASEQFF
TRBV6-1	NA	TRBJ2-4	NA	TGTGCCAGCAGTGACGAAAGACGCCTTGCCCAAAACACTCAGTACTTC	CASSDERRLAQNTQYF
TRBV4-1	NA	TRBJ2-4	NA	TGCGCCAGCAGCCTTGAGGGCAGCGCAGCCAAAAACATTCAGTACTTC	CASSLEGSAAKNIQYF
TRBV10-1	NA	TRBJ2-3	TRBD2	TGCGCCAGCAGTGGACGCACTAGCGGGGGTGCAGATACGCAGTATTTT	CASSGRTSGGADTQYF
TRBV12-3/TRBV12-4	few	TRBJ1-2	NA	TGTGCCAGCAGGGCTGACAGTTTGGGCTACACCTTC	CASRADSLGYTF
TRBV10-2	NA	TRBJ2-3	TRBD2	TGCGCCGGGGGTACGGGGGGACGGGACCAAGATACGCAGTATTTT	CAGGTGGRDQDTQYF
TRBV15	NA	TRBJ2-1	TRBD2	TGTGCCACCAGCAGAGTAGCGGGAGTAGGTGAGCAGTTCTTC	CATSRVAGVGEQFF
TRBV6-5	NA	TRBJ2-4	NA	TGTGCCAGCAGTTACCAGGGGGGTGCCAAAAACATGCAGTACTTC	CASSYQGGAKNMQYF
TRBV14	many	TRBJ2-1	NA	TGTGCCAGCAGCCAAGATCGGGCGGGTCCGAGGTCTTTC	CASSQDRAGPRSF
TRBV6-1	NA	TRBJ2-7	TRBD2	TGTGCCAGCAGTGAATTAGCGGGGGGGCGATCTACGAGTATGTTCTACGAGCAGTACTTC	CASSELAGGRSTSMFYEQYF
TRBV6-9	NA	TRBJ2-4	NA	TGTGCGAGCATTTATTCGGGGGACAAAGAGATTCAGTACTTC	CASIYSGDKEIQYF